One and the same sample provided the 16 T cell receptor beta chains below, sequenced in a study of monozygotic twins with inflammatory bowel disease (dated by TCRdb to the late 2010s). The library was built by means of 5' RACE. TCRdb shows the sequencer as Illumina HiSeq 2500. TCRdb reprocessed the sequencing reads and holds a single record per CDR3 protein sequence, with no DNA. In this sample's table one finds fewer than 450,000 distinct CDR3 sequences. The ten largest clones take up just over 2.5% of the sample. Sequencing used blood. All receptors come from a human donor with ulcerative colitis or Crohn's disease, or a healthy co-twin of an affected twin (not recorded which).

The chain employs TRBV7-8 and TRBJ2-7; as DNA is missing, the TRBD1 call by TCRdb cannot be tested. CDR1 is SGHVS and CDR2 is FQNEAQ in the germline V gene. This CDR3 contains 15 residues. The CDR3 loop reads CASSLGQGRVYEQYF.

This chain joins TRBV2 and TRBJ1-5; the D call from TCRdb, TRBD1, cannot be confirmed without DNA. The germline V gene encodes CDR1 SNHLY and CDR2 FYNNEI. CDR3 length: 15 amino acids. The CDR3 here is CASSEREYSNQPQHF. Looking up the rest from reference TRBV2 and TRBJ1-5 gives the full variable domain: EPEVTQTPSHQVTQMGQEVILRCVPISNHLYFYWYRQILGQKVEFLVSFYNNEISEKSEIFDDQFSVERPDGSNFTLKIRSTKLEDSAMYFCASSEREYSNQPQHFGDGTRLSIL.

The genes are TRBV7-3 and TRBJ2-1; TCRdb proposes TRBD1, but this gene call is untestable without DNA. The CDR3 is 17 amino acids. The germline V gene encodes CDR1 SGHTA and CDR2 FQGTGA. The CDR3 loop is CASSLGQGARFYNEQFF.

CDR3 in amino acids: CAISPGGELLNYGYTF. The V and J genes are TRBV7-9 and TRBJ1-2; TCRdb reports TRBD1, a call that lacks DNA to check it against. Germline values: CDR1 SEHNR, CDR2 FQNEAQ (reference sequence). The CDR3 consists of 16 residues. The variable domain in full, completed from reference TRBV7-9 and TRBJ1-2, reads DTGVSQNPRHKITKRGQNVTFRCDPISEHNRLYWYRQTLGQGPEFLTYFQNEAQLEKSRLLSDRFSAERPKGSFSTLEIQRTEQGDSAMYLCAISPGGELLNYGYTFGSGTRLTVV.

The V and J genes are TRBV5-1 and TRBJ2-7; the D gene TCRdb calls, TRBD1, cannot be checked with no DNA. CDR1 is SGHRS and CDR2 is YFSETQ in the germline V gene. This CDR3 is built from 15 residues. CDR3 in amino acids: CASSLVSGRTYEQYF.

This chain joins TRBV7-6 and TRBJ2-5; TCRdb returns TRBD1, unconfirmable since there is no DNA. Germline V gives CDR1 SGHVS, CDR2 FNYEAQ. There are 16 residues in the CDR3. CDR3 residues: CASSRYGTGGAETQYF. The complete variable domain, with remaining parts taken from reference TRBV7-6 and TRBJ2-5, reads GAGVSQSPRYKVTKRGQDVALRCDPISGHVSLYWYRQALGQGPEFLTYFNYEAQQDKSGLPNDRFSAERPEGSISTLTIQRTEQRDSAMYRCASSRYGTGGAETQYFGPGTRLLVL.

This chain uses TRBV12-3 or TRBV12-4 with TRBJ2-3; TCRdb selects TRBD2, and the lack of DNA leaves this call unchecked. The CDR3 consists of 13 residues. CDR3 in amino acids: CASSFGGPDMQYF.

The chain uses TRBV12-3 or TRBV12-4 and TRBJ1-6; TCRdb calls TRBD1, which cannot be checked without DNA. There are 15 residues in the CDR3. The CDR3 here is CASSFRDRGLSPLHF.

The genes are TRBV20-1 and TRBJ1-5. Germline V lookup: CDR1 DFQATT, CDR2 SNEGSKA (reference sequence). The CDR3 consists of 13 residues. CDR3 residues: CSASPLGNQPQHF.

The V call is TRBV6-1, the J call TRBJ2-2; lacking DNA, the TRBD1 call made by TCRdb goes unchecked. This CDR3 has 15 residues. Per germline, CDR1 MNHNS and CDR2 SASEGT. CDR3 in amino acids: CASSQTGQNTGELFF.

The chain is built from TRBV30 and TRBJ1-1. The germline CDR1 and CDR2 sequences are GTSNPN and SVGIG (reference sequence). The CDR3 extends over 15 amino acids. CDR3 residues: CAWSVHQGWNTEAFF.

The CDR3 region is CASSQTRGRDTGELFF. V usage is TRBV4-3 and J usage is TRBJ2-2; the TCRdb call, TRBD1, lacks DNA for checking. The CDR3 totals 16 residues. CDR1 is LGHNA and CDR2 is YSLEER in the germline V gene.

The J gene is TRBJ2-2, the V gene TRBV27; without DNA, the TCRdb call of TRBD1 cannot be checked. This CDR3 is 14 amino acids long. The germline V gene has CDR1 MNHEY and CDR2 SMNVEV (reference sequence). The chain's CDR3 is CASTRQMRTGELFF.

The chain uses TRBV4-3 and TRBJ2-2; TCRdb selects TRBD1, and the lack of DNA leaves this call unchecked. The V gene's germline CDR1 is LGHNA and CDR2 YSLEER. This CDR3 comprises 17 residues. CDR3 region: CASSQDRLGQGTGELFF.

The J gene is TRBJ2-5, the V gene TRBV5-5; the D call of TRBD1 rests on TCRdb alone, since no DNA is present to check it. Germline CDR1 and CDR2: SGHKS and YYEKEE (reference sequence). The CDR3 loop spans 13 amino acids. CDR3 sequence: CASSRDRKETQYF.

V is TRBV4-3 and J is TRBJ2-5; TCRdb outputs TRBD2, but without DNA this stays unchecked. Germline V gene lookup returns CDR1 LGHNA and CDR2 YSLEER. This CDR3 spans 15 amino acids. CDR3 residues: CASSQVRDFEETQYF.